Listed here are 11 T cell receptor beta chains from one sample, sequenced in a study of blood T cell repertoires in COVID-19. Data came from immunoSEQ multiplex PCR; TCRdb stores just in-frame clones and leaves some out. The data contain 350,000 to 500,000 clones, about 88% of them singletons. Material: PBMCs or T cells enriched from blood (not recorded which). These TCRs come from a woman between 18 and 29 years old who had been exposed to COVID-19.

The V and J genes are TRBV29-1 and TRBJ1-1, with D uncertain. The CDR3 is 13 residues long. Germline-derived CDR1 and CDR2 are SQVTM and ANQGSEA. V was cut by 4 bases and J by 2 bases, with 11 bases left in between. CDR3: CSVGGGLNTEAFF. The DNA of the CDR3 is TGCAGCGTTGGAGGAGGGCTTAACACTGAAGCTTTCTTT. Full variable domain (outside the CDR3, taken from reference TRBV29-1 and TRBJ1-1): SAVISQKPSRDICQRGTSLTIQCQVDSQVTMMFWYRQQPGQSLTLIATANQGSEATYESGFVIDKFPISRPNLTFSTLTVSNMSPEDSSIYLCSVGGGLNTEAFFGQGTRLTVV.

CDR3 sequence: CASSLGVSTDTQYF. In nucleotides, the CDR3 is TGCGCCAGCAGCCTCGGGGTTAGCACAGATACGCAGTATTTT. The rearrangement joins TRBV4-3 to TRBJ2-3; tentatively, D is TRBD2 (5 bases). From germline, CDR1 is LGHNA and CDR2 YSLEER. V was pared by 4 bases and J by 0 bases, with 8 bases between. The CDR3 totals 14 residues.

The CDR3 region has the DNA TGTGCCAGCAGTCCTCAGAACCCGATCTTCGATCCTAATGAAAAACTGTTTTTT. Encoded protein: CASSPQNPIFDPNEKLFF. V is TRBV6-6 and J is TRBJ1-4; D unclear. Germline lookup yields CDR1 MNHNY and CDR2 SVGAGI (reference sequence). The V gene lost 5 bases and the J gene lost 3 bases, with 22 bases spanning the gap. The CDR3 loop spans 18 amino acids.

This clone showed up just once. The chain is built from TRBV2 and TRBJ1-6; 7 nucleotides line up with TRBD1. The CDR3 consists of 14 residues. Trimming at V came to 8 bases and at J to 6 bases, leaving 7 bases not matched to a gene. Germline CDR1 and CDR2: SNHLY and FYNNEI. The CDR3 bases are TGTGCCAGCGGAACGACAGGGCTTAATTCACCCCTCCACTTT. Protein product: CASGTTGLNSPLHF.

The chain joins TRBV19 to TRBJ1-2; tentative D call: TRBD1 (5 bases). Trimming took 8 bases from V and 8 from J, leaving 18 bases between them. Germline V gives CDR1 LNHDA, CDR2 SQIVND (reference sequence). The CDR3 contains 13 residues. The CDR3 sequence: CASERTYPGGYTF. In nucleotides, the CDR3 is TGTGCCAGTGAGAGGACATATCCTGGGGGCTACACCTTC.

This clone was found once. With a much larger clone just one base away, this may be a read error. The rearrangement uses TRBV11-3 and TRBJ1-1, with a weak D call TRBD1 (5 bases). In germline, CDR1 is SGHNT, CDR2 YENEEA. Trimming removed 2 bases at V and 1 base at J, with 8 bases between. CDR3 length equals 14 residues. CDR3 sequence (DNA): TGTGCCAGCAGCTTAAAGGGGTGGAACACTGAAGCTTTCTTT. Protein product: CASSLKGWNTEAFF. Combining the CDR3 with reference TRBV11-3 and TRBJ1-1 gives the whole variable domain EAGVVQSPRYKIIEKKQPVAFWCNPISGHNTLYWYLQNLGQGPELLIRYENEEAVDDSQLPKDRFSAERLKGVDSTLKIQPAELGDSAVYLCASSLKGWNTEAFFGQGTRLTVV.

J is TRBJ2-2 and V is TRBV7-6; weak D call: TRBD2 (6 bases). V shed 2 bases and J shed 7 bases, with 17 bases lying between them. Germline V gene data show CDR1 as SGHVS and CDR2 as FNYEAQ. The CDR3 has 16 residues. CDR3 coding DNA: TGTGCCAGCAGCTTACTAAGAGGGACTGCCGGCGGGGAGCTGTTTTTT. It specifies CASSLLRGTAGGELFF.

This chain links TRBV6-5 with TRBJ1-1, with D maybe TRBD1 (5 bases). The CDR3 is made up of 15 amino acids. Trimming removed 2 bases at V and 0 bases at J, with 10 bases between. CDR1 and CDR2 (germline): MNHEY, SVGAGI. CDR3 sequence reads: CASSYTTALNTEAFF. CDR3 bases: TGTGCCAGCAGTTACACGACAGCTTTGAACACTGAAGCTTTCTTT.

The chain uses TRBV3-1 (or the pseudogene TRBV3-2) and TRBJ1-3, with D perhaps TRBD1 (5 bases). V lost 5 bases and J lost 4, with 27 bases in between. This CDR3 spans 19 amino acids. Germline V lookup: CDR1 LGHDT, CDR2 YNNKEL (reference sequence). The CDR3, as DNA: TGTGCCAGCAGCTCGATTCCGCCTACAGGTCCAGGAGCCGGAAACACCATATATTTT. It is translated as CASSSIPPTGPGAGNTIYF.

This chain uses TRBV19 with TRBJ2-7; unclear D gene. Trimming left V 1 base short and J 0 bases short, with 10 bases between. The V gene's germline CDR1 is LNHDA and CDR2 SQIVND (reference sequence). The CDR3 covers 15 residues. CDR3 residues: CASSIGSSSSYEQYF. Written as DNA, the CDR3 is TGTGCCAGTAGTATAGGATCTTCCAGCTCCTACGAGCAGTACTTC. Together with reference TRBV19 and TRBJ2-7, the CDR3 gives the full variable domain: DGGITQSPKYLFRKEGQNVTLSCEQNLNHDAMYWYRQDPGQGLRLIYYSQIVNDFQKGDIAEGYSVSREKKESFPLTVTSAQKNPTAFYLCASSIGSSSSYEQYFGPGTRLTVT.

V usage is TRBV7-2 and J usage is TRBJ2-7; TRBD1 matches 9 bases. CDR3 size: 16 residues. From germline, CDR1 is SGHTA and CDR2 FQGNSA. V was pared by 5 bases and J by 2 bases, with 10 bases of the junction left unmatched. DNA of the CDR3: TGTGCCAGCAGCGCTAGGTCGGGACAGGGTACCTACGAGCAGTACTTC. Translation: CASSARSGQGTYEQYF. The complete variable domain, with remaining parts taken from reference TRBV7-2 and TRBJ2-7, reads GAGVSQSPSNKVTEKGKDVELRCDPISGHTALYWYRQSLGQGLEFLIYFQGNSAPDKSGLPSDRFSAERTGGSVSTLTIQRTQQEDSAVYLCASSARSGQGTYEQYFGPGTRLTVT.